The next 23 T cell receptor beta chains were all read from a single sample in a study of T-cell reconstitution after alpha-beta-depleted transplantation in children. Unique molecular identifiers were incorporated during preparation of the TCRbeta library. One entry per CDR3 protein results from TCRdb running MiXCR on the PCR reads. The profile shows some 460,000 distinct CDR3 sequences, roughly 17% of them singletons. This specimen consisted of PBMCs, mostly from graft donor cells, obtained 360 days after TCRalphabeta/CD19-depleted stem cell transplant. These receptor sequences come from a boy under two years old who had a stem cell transplant for Wiskott-Aldrich syndrome, so the T cells may come from the graft donor.

This clonotype was observed a few times. The chain combines TRBV5-1 with TRBJ2-2; possibly TRBD1 for D (5 bases). The V end was cut by 0 bases, the J end by 5 bases, with 8 bases between. CDR1 is SGHRS, CDR2 YFSETQ, per germline. The CDR3 contains 14 residues. The CDR3 is CASSLGTWTGELFF. The DNA of the CDR3 is TGCGCCAGCAGCTTGGGGACATGGACCGGGGAGCTGTTTTTT.

This clonotype was counted between two and nine times. The rearrangement joins TRBV7-9 to TRBJ2-1; TRBD1 agrees at 7 bases. Germline CDR1 and CDR2: SEHNR and FQNEAQ (reference sequence). CDR3 length equals 14 residues. V lost 5 bases, J lost 7 bases, and 8 bases stayed unmatched. The CDR3 spells CASSPWDRTNEQFF. The CDR3 coding sequence is TGTGCCAGCAGCCCCTGGGACAGAACTAATGAGCAGTTCTTC.

This sequence joins TRBV10-3 and TRBJ2-7; 7 nucleotides match TRBD1. V was pared by 4 bases and J by 1 base, with 4 bases of the junction left unmatched. This CDR3 is 14 amino acids long. The germline V gene encodes CDR1 ENHRY and CDR2 SYGVKD. Written as DNA, the CDR3 is TGTGCCATCAGTGCACAGGGGCCATCCTACGAGCAGTACTTC. This encodes CAISAQGPSYEQYF.

V usage is TRBV7-8 and J usage is TRBJ2-7, with a weak D call TRBD1 (6 bases). Germline V lookup: CDR1 SGHVS, CDR2 FQNEAQ. CDR3 length: 13 amino acids. Trimming pared 0 bases from V and 3 bases from J, leaving 6 bases between. As DNA, the CDR3 is TGTGCCAGCAGCTTAGCCAGGGGCTACGAGCAGTACTTC. It is translated as CASSLARGYEQYF.

This clonotype showed up many times. This sequence joins TRBV29-1 and TRBJ2-7; 7 positions agree with TRBD1. In germline, CDR1 is SQVTM, CDR2 ANQGSEA. Trimming took 6 bases from V and 4 from J; bases not matched to a gene: 9. CDR3 length: 13 residues. The CDR3 sequence is CSVIGQASYEQYF. The CDR3 DNA reads TGCAGCGTAATTGGACAGGCTTCTTACGAGCAGTACTTC.

This clonotype was recorded many times. V and J are TRBV29-1 and TRBJ2-7; a possible D gene is TRBD2 (7 bases). The CDR3 spans 12 residues. Trimming stripped 6 bases from V and 2 bases from J, with 11 bases between. Germline V lookup: CDR1 SQVTM, CDR2 ANQGSEA. This chain's CDR3 is CSVSGGPYEQYF. In DNA form, the CDR3 reads TGCAGCGTATCCGGGGGGCCCTACGAGCAGTACTTC.

Points on this clonotype: A read error may explain this, as a much larger clone is one base away. This sequence joins TRBV10-3 and TRBJ2-2; D possibly corresponds to TRBD2 (6 bases). Trimming pared 7 bases from V and 5 bases from J, leaving 11 bases between. Germline assignment: CDR1 ENHRY and CDR2 SYGVKD. This CDR3 is 13 amino acids long. In DNA, the CDR3 is TGTGCCATCATCCCACGGGAGACCGGGGAGCTGTTTTTT. As protein: CAIIPRETGELFF.

This clonotype occurred a few times. The V and J genes are TRBV7-2 and TRBJ2-1; 9 bases match TRBD1. The V and J ends lost 5 bases and 8 bases, in that order; junction bases with no gene match: 7. Germline CDR1 reads SGHTA; CDR2 reads FQGNSA. This CDR3 is built from 14 residues. The CDR3 DNA reads TGTGCCAGCAGCCACCCCGGGACAGGGCATGAGCAGTTCTTC. It yields the protein CASSHPGTGHEQFF.

This sequence joins TRBV15 and TRBJ2-6; 8 bases are a match to TRBD1. The CDR3 sequence is 18 residues long. V lost 1 base and J lost 0; bases outside the gene matches: 5. Germline V gene data show CDR1 as LNHNV and CDR2 as YYDKDF (reference sequence). CDR3 sequence reads: CATSRARDRRSGANVLTF. CDR3 nucleotide sequence: TGTGCCACCAGCAGAGCCCGGGACAGGCGCTCTGGGGCCAACGTCCTGACTTTC.

CDR3 nucleotide sequence: TGTGCCAGCAGCTTATGGGCTTCGGCCAAAAACATTCAGTACTTC. Translating it yields CASSLWASAKNIQYF. The rearrangement links TRBV11-2 to TRBJ2-4; D is undetermined. Trimming removed 2 bases at V and 1 base at J, with 9 bases between. The CDR3 covers 15 residues. Germline V gene sequence: CDR1 SGHAT, CDR2 FQNNGV.

The chain recombines TRBV6-5 with TRBJ2-7, with D unresolved. Trimming pared 0 bases from V and 0 bases from J, leaving 12 bases between. There are 16 residues in the CDR3. Germline-derived CDR1 and CDR2 are MNHEY and SVGAGI. The CDR3 sequence is CASSYSFSPNSYEQYF. CDR3 in DNA: TGTGCCAGCAGTTACTCGTTTTCGCCTAACTCCTACGAGCAGTACTTC.

The V gene is TRBV6-5, the J gene TRBJ1-6, with D unclear. V was cut by 2 bases and J by 0 bases, with 11 bases left in between. Germline CDR1 and CDR2: MNHEY and SVGAGI. This CDR3 has 17 amino acids. CDR3 in DNA: TGTGCCAGCAGTTACCTCGGACGGAGCTCCTATAATTCACCCCTCCACTTT. Translating it yields CASSYLGRSSYNSPLHF.

The genes are TRBV11-2 and TRBJ2-3; TRBD2 aligns across 9 bases. The CDR3 has 15 amino acids. Germline V gives CDR1 SGHAT, CDR2 FQNNGV. J gave up 9 bases and V 3 bases, and 10 bases lay outside the gene matches. For the CDR3, the DNA is TGTGCCAGCAGCTTGAGTAGCGGGAGTAGTGCCACGCAGTATTTT. Translated: CASSLSSGSSATQYF.

The V gene is TRBV6-1, the J gene TRBJ2-3, with D hard to call. Trimming took 8 bases from V and 1 from J, leaving 10 bases between them. The CDR3 sequence is 13 residues long. Looked up from germline, CDR1 is MNHNS and CDR2 is SASEGT. The CDR3 here is CASRRTGTDTQYF. For the CDR3, the DNA is TGTGCCAGCCGACGGACGGGCACAGATACGCAGTATTTT.

The chain couples TRBV28 to TRBJ2-7; maybe TRBD1 (6 bases). The CDR3 spans 14 residues. V was clipped by 7 bases and J by 2 bases, with 15 bases between them. The germline V gene encodes CDR1 MDHEN and CDR2 SYDVKM. In DNA form, the CDR3 reads TGTGCCAGCACCGGAACCGGGACACCCTACGAGCAGTACTTC. Its protein is CASTGTGTPYEQYF.

A few counts support this clonotype. V is TRBV24-1 and J is TRBJ2-1, with D unclear. Trimming took 6 bases from V and 5 from J, leaving 10 bases between them. Germline V gene data show CDR1 as KGHDR and CDR2 as SFDVKD. This CDR3 has 13 amino acids. The CDR3 is CATSSLFHNEQFF. DNA of the CDR3: TGTGCCACCAGTAGCCTCTTCCACAATGAGCAGTTCTTC.

This chain connects TRBV6-2 or TRBV6-3 to TRBJ2-2, with 7 bases fitting TRBD2. V gave up 7 bases and J gave up 6 bases; unmatched junction bases: 8. Germline values: CDR1 MNHEY, CDR2 SVGEGT. CDR3 size: 14 residues. Here the CDR3 DNA reads TGTGCCAGCAAAAGCGGGATTTTAGCCGGGGAGCTGTTTTTT. It encodes CASKSGILAGELFF.

V and J are TRBV4-1 and TRBJ2-5; D remains unclear. Germline CDR1 MGHRA, CDR2 YSYEKL. V lost 2 bases to trimming and J lost 1 base, with 8 bases between them. The CDR3 has 14 residues. CDR3 bases: TGCGCCAGCAGCCAAACAGCTCTCCAAGAGACCCAGTACTTC. Its translation: CASSQTALQETQYF.

This rearrangement joins TRBV6-2 or TRBV6-3 to TRBJ2-7; D possibly uses TRBD1 or TRBD2 (6 bases each). Per germline, CDR1 MNHEY and CDR2 SVGEGT. V shed 2 bases and J shed 2 bases, with 13 bases lying between them. The CDR3 covers 15 residues. The DNA of the CDR3 is TGTGCCAGCAGTTACGCCAGGGGAGGACCCTACGAGCAGTACTTC. Translated: CASSYARGGPYEQYF.

CDR3 sequence: CASSSRLAGITYEQYF. In nucleotides, the CDR3 is TGTGCCAGCAGTTCTAGACTAGCGGGTATAACCTACGAGCAGTACTTC. The chain uses TRBV12-3 or TRBV12-4 and TRBJ2-7; 10 bases map to TRBD2. The ends lost 4 bases at V and 2 bases at J; junction bases unmatched: 8. CDR3 length: 16 residues.

The J gene is TRBJ2-4, the V gene TRBV6-2 or TRBV6-3; D unresolved. The CDR3 has 14 residues. Per the germline V gene, CDR1 is MNHEY and CDR2 is SVGEGT. The V and J ends lost 2 bases and 3 bases respectively, with 8 bases between them. CDR3 coding DNA: TGTGCCAGCAGTTACGACATCCTCAAAAACATTCAGTACTTC. Protein sequence: CASSYDILKNIQYF.

This clonotype has ten or more counts. The chain couples TRBV4-1 to TRBJ2-3; 8 bases are shared with TRBD1. CDR1 and CDR2 (germline): MGHRA, YSYEKL. J lost 0 bases, V lost 6 bases, and 5 bases had no gene match. The CDR3 has 15 amino acids. CDR3 amino acids: CASRPRQGSTDTQYF. Here the CDR3 DNA reads TGCGCCAGCAGACCCCGACAGGGGAGCACAGATACGCAGTATTTT.

This clonotype was counted between two and nine times. The rearrangement joins TRBV10-3 to TRBJ2-7, with D perhaps being TRBD1 or TRBD2 (7 bases each). CDR3 size: 13 residues. The germline gives CDR1 ENHRY, CDR2 SYGVKD. V was clipped by 10 bases and J by 2 bases, with 15 bases between them. This CDR3 is CATREGQPYEQYF. The CDR3 DNA reads as TGTGCCACCAGGGAGGGACAGCCCTACGAGCAGTACTTC.